Below, 28 T cell receptor beta chains from the same sample are listed, as sequenced in a study of blood T cell repertoires in COVID-19. TCRdb keeps only in-frame clones here, not all; method: immunoSEQ multiplex PCR. This sample has over 250,000 clones; around nine tenths occur once, and the top ten carry 2.2%. Sequencing used peripheral blood. Every receptor here comes from a man in his fifties with acute or convalescent COVID-19.

V gene TRBV4-1 combines with J gene TRBJ2-4; 9 nucleotides match TRBD1. J gave up 9 bases and V 0 bases, and 9 bases lay outside the gene matches. Germline V gene sequence: CDR1 MGHRA, CDR2 YSYEKL. This CDR3 is 16 amino acids long. The CDR3 reads CASSQDGTGIDGIQYF. The CDR3 bases are TGCGCCAGCAGCCAAGATGGGACAGGGATAGATGGCATTCAGTACTTC.

The chain joins TRBV6-6 to TRBJ1-5; no definite D call. This CDR3 spans 15 amino acids. Germline V gives CDR1 MNHNY, CDR2 SVGAGI (reference sequence). V lost 2 bases to trimming and J lost 1 base, with 9 bases between them. The CDR3 region is CASSYPETSNQPQHF. Here the CDR3 DNA reads TGTGCCAGCAGTTACCCCGAGACAAGCAATCAGCCCCAGCATTTT.

The chain recombines TRBV7-3 with TRBJ2-4; 12 positions agree with TRBD2. The CDR3 has 21 amino acids. CDR1 SGHTA and CDR2 FQGTGA come from the germline V gene. The ends lost 1 base at V and 5 bases at J; junction bases unmatched: 18. The CDR3 loop reads CASSLKGPLAGGYESENIQYF. The CDR3 DNA is TGTGCCAGCAGCTTAAAGGGCCCACTAGCGGGGGGATACGAAAGCGAAAACATTCAGTACTTC.

The genes are TRBV30 and TRBJ1-3; D is undetermined. Germline lookup yields CDR1 GTSNPN and CDR2 SVGIG (reference sequence). V was clipped by 5 bases and J by 0 bases, with 8 bases between them. The CDR3 has 13 amino acids. In DNA form, the CDR3 reads TGTGCCTGGCAACAGAACTCTGGAAACACCATATATTTT. This codes for CAWQQNSGNTIYF.

The chain recombines TRBV2 with TRBJ1-2, with a possible D match to TRBD1 (5 bases). Per germline, CDR1 SNHLY and CDR2 FYNNEI. V lost 3 bases and J 2 bases, leaving 7 bases between the germline ends. This CDR3 has 13 residues. CDR3 residues: CASSEGRNYGYTF. The CDR3 DNA sequence: TGTGCCAGCAGTGAGGGGCGGAACTATGGCTACACCTTC.

The V gene is TRBV7-6, the J gene TRBJ2-7; no definite D call. The CDR3 has 12 amino acids. Trimming stripped 3 bases from V and 3 bases from J, with 6 bases between. Germline CDR1 is SGHVS and CDR2 is FNYEAQ. CDR3 sequence (DNA): TGTGCCAGCAGCTTCCAGGACTACGAGCAGTACTTC. Protein product: CASSFQDYEQYF.

The chain employs TRBV9 and TRBJ1-1; D may be TRBD1 (5 bases). The CDR3 has 15 amino acids. V was shortened by 2 bases and J by 1 base, with 12 bases between the two germline ends. Germline V gene data show CDR1 as SGDLS and CDR2 as YYNGEE. The CDR3 reads CASSVGPGGNTEAFF. CDR3 DNA sequence: TGTGCCAGCAGCGTGGGACCGGGGGGGAACACTGAAGCTTTCTTT.

This rearrangement joins TRBV2 to TRBJ1-1; D is unresolved. The CDR3 is 12 amino acids. The ends were cut back, 11 bases at V and 1 base at J, with 11 bases in the middle. Germline V gene sequence: CDR1 SNHLY, CDR2 FYNNEI. The CDR3: CAGDPENTEAFF. DNA for the CDR3: TGTGCCGGAGACCCGGAGAACACTGAAGCTTTCTTT.

J is TRBJ1-1 and V is TRBV28; 8 nucleotides agree with TRBD1. Trimming took 5 bases from V and 0 from J; bases not matched to a gene: 8. The CDR3 runs to 16 residues. From germline, CDR1 is MDHEN and CDR2 SYDVKM. This CDR3 reads CASSPTGAILNTEAFF. In DNA, the CDR3 is TGTGCCAGCAGTCCGACAGGGGCGATCTTGAACACTGAAGCTTTCTTT.

This sequence joins TRBV5-4 and TRBJ2-6; possible D gene TRBD2, 5 bases. Deletions cut 4 bases from V and 2 bases from J, with 10 bases between. CDR3 length equals 15 residues. From germline, CDR1 is SGHNT and CDR2 YYREEE (reference sequence). CDR3 loop: CASSLRGTGANVLTF. DNA of the CDR3: TGTGCCAGCAGCCTCAGAGGGACTGGGGCCAACGTCCTGACTTTC.

This clone was seen only a few times. The CDR3 spells CASSNRSPYEQYF. The DNA of the CDR3 is TGTGCCAGCAGTAACAGGTCACCCTACGAGCAGTACTTC. The V and J genes are TRBV5-5 and TRBJ2-7; a possible D gene is TRBD1 (5 bases). V lost 5 bases and J 2 bases, leaving 11 bases between the germline ends. CDR1 and CDR2 (germline): SGHKS, YYEKEE (reference sequence). The CDR3 has 13 residues.

The chain combines TRBV30 with TRBJ2-2; D is undetermined. V was pared by 4 bases and J by 0 bases, with 9 bases between. Germline CDR1 GTSNPN, CDR2 SVGIG (reference sequence). The CDR3 runs 14 residues. Written as DNA, the CDR3 is TGTGCCTGGACCCGCCAGACGAACACCGGGGAGCTGTTTTTT. It translates to CAWTRQTNTGELFF.

This clone was picked up a small number of times. The chain combines TRBV2 with TRBJ1-1; 8 nucleotides line up with TRBD1. The CDR3 has 14 residues. J lost 1 base, V lost 6 bases, and 4 bases had no gene match. CDR1 SNHLY and CDR2 FYNNEI come from the germline V gene. In DNA, the CDR3 is TGTGCCAGCAGGCAAGGGACAGGGAACACTGAAGCTTTCTTT. Its translation: CASRQGTGNTEAFF.

The CDR3 is CASSSGLAGGVVGELFF. As DNA, the CDR3 is TGTGCCAGCAGCTCGGGACTAGCGGGGGGAGTTGTCGGGGAGCTGTTTTTT. V usage is TRBV5-4 and J usage is TRBJ2-2, with 15 positions matching TRBD2. The CDR3 extends over 17 amino acids. Trimming removed 3 bases from V and 7 bases from J; junction bases left unmatched: 7. Germline V gene sequence: CDR1 SGHNT, CDR2 YYREEE (reference sequence).

This chain joins TRBV9 and TRBJ1-5, with 12 bases that match TRBD1. The CDR3 spans 17 residues. In germline, CDR1 is SGDLS, CDR2 YYNGEE. J lost 2 bases, V lost 4 bases, and 7 bases had no gene match. The CDR3 loop is CASSPGQGAPGNQPQHF. The CDR3, as DNA: TGTGCCAGCAGCCCGGGACAGGGGGCGCCTGGCAATCAGCCCCAGCATTTT.

J is TRBJ2-7 and V is TRBV5-6; 9 bases are a match to TRBD1. V lost 5 bases, J lost 3 bases, and 12 bases stayed unmatched. The CDR3 is made up of 16 amino acids. From germline, CDR1 is SGHDT and CDR2 YYEEEE. DNA of the CDR3: TGTGCCAGCAGGCGGACCGGGACAGGGTTTAACTACGAGCAGTACTTC. Amino acid sequence: CASRRTGTGFNYEQYF. Full variable domain (outside the CDR3, taken from reference TRBV5-6 and TRBJ2-7): DAGVTQSPTHLIKTRGQQVTLRCSPKSGHDTVSWYQQALGQGPQFIFQYYEEEERQRGNFPDRFSGHQFPNYSSELNVNALLLGDSALYLCASRRTGTGFNYEQYFGPGTRLTVT.

V gene TRBV12-3 or TRBV12-4 combines with J gene TRBJ1-2; D unclear. The CDR3 totals 13 residues. V dropped 3 bases and J dropped 8 bases, with 13 bases sitting between them. The CDR3 DNA is TGTGCCAGCAGTTTGCTTAGGGAGGGCGGCTACACCTTC. Translated, it gives CASSLLREGGYTF.

The V and J genes are TRBV12-3 or TRBV12-4 and TRBJ1-3, with D perhaps TRBD1 (5 bases). V was shortened by 5 bases and J by 5 bases, with 10 bases between the two germline ends. The CDR3 extends over 13 amino acids. The CDR3 reads CASSLTERNTIYF. DNA for the CDR3: TGTGCCAGCAGTCTGACAGAGAGAAACACCATATATTTT.

V gene TRBV30 combines with J gene TRBJ2-1, with TRBD1 as a possible D gene (6 bases). Trimming left V 4 bases short and J 3 bases short, with 16 bases between. CDR3 length equals 15 residues. Looked up from germline, CDR1 is GTSNPN and CDR2 is SVGIG (reference sequence). CDR3 residues: CAWKDSTFYYNEQFF. The CDR3 DNA is TGTGCCTGGAAGGACAGCACGTTTTACTACAATGAGCAGTTCTTC.

J is TRBJ1-1 and V is TRBV29-1, with D perhaps TRBD1 (5 bases). V lost 4 bases and J lost 11, with 8 bases in between. The CDR3 extends over 9 amino acids. Per the germline V gene, CDR1 is SQVTM and CDR2 is ANQGSEA. This CDR3 is CSVAGGAFF. In DNA form, the CDR3 reads TGCAGCGTTGCCGGGGGGGCTTTCTTT.

The chain combines TRBV5-4 with TRBJ1-5; TRBD1 agrees at 9 bases. CDR3 length: 17 amino acids. In germline, CDR1 is SGHNT, CDR2 YYREEE (reference sequence). V lost 3 bases and J lost 8; bases outside the gene matches: 15. CDR3 coding DNA: TGTGCCAGCAGCTCCGGCGGACAGGGGATATTAATTGAGCCCCAGCATTTT. This translates into CASSSGGQGILIEPQHF.

The rearrangement links TRBV19 to TRBJ2-2; 8 bases fit TRBD1. V lost 7 bases, J lost 6 bases, and 10 bases stayed unmatched. Per germline, CDR1 LNHDA and CDR2 SQIVND (reference sequence). The CDR3 is 15 residues long. The CDR3 sequence is CASNLKQGGSGELFF. The DNA of the CDR3 is TGTGCCAGTAACTTAAAACAGGGGGGATCCGGGGAGCTGTTTTTT. The whole variable domain, filled in from reference TRBV19 and TRBJ2-2, reads DGGITQSPKYLFRKEGQNVTLSCEQNLNHDAMYWYRQDPGQGLRLIYYSQIVNDFQKGDIAEGYSVSREKKESFPLTVTSAQKNPTAFYLCASNLKQGGSGELFFGEGSRLTVL.

The chain links TRBV5-1 to TRBJ1-4; possible D gene TRBD1, 5 bases. CDR1 is SGHRS, CDR2 YFSETQ, per germline. Trimming pared 6 bases from V and 5 bases from J, leaving 17 bases between. The CDR3 spans 15 residues. The CDR3 coding sequence is TGCGCCAGCAAAATGACCGGGCAGGGAAATGAAAAACTGTTTTTT. Amino acid sequence: CASKMTGQGNEKLFF.

V and J are TRBV14 and TRBJ2-3, with D possibly TRBD2 on 7 matching bases. The CDR3 consists of 15 residues. V was clipped by 4 bases and J by 6 bases, with 17 bases between them. The V gene's germline CDR1 is SGHDN and CDR2 FVKESK. The DNA of the CDR3 is TGTGCCAGCAGCCCCTGGGGCAGGGGAGGGGATACGCAGTATTTT. Encoded protein: CASSPWGRGGDTQYF.

The gene calls are TRBV6-4 and TRBJ2-3; the match to TRBD2 covers 8 bases. This CDR3 is built from 15 residues. The germline V gene encodes CDR1 MRHNA and CDR2 SNTAGT. Trimming removed 8 bases from V and 6 bases from J; junction bases left unmatched: 13. The CDR3: CASSDWAGGPDTQYF. CDR3 in DNA: TGTGCCAGCTCCGACTGGGCGGGGGGCCCGGATACGCAGTATTTT.

This clone was recorded once. DNA of the CDR3: TGTGCCAGCAGCCCGGGCGGGGTTTCGCGGGGCGGGGAGCTGTTTTTT. Its translation: CASSPGGVSRGGELFF. The chain has TRBV3-1 (or the pseudogene TRBV3-2) and TRBJ2-2; weak D call: TRBD2 (6 bases). The CDR3 is made up of 16 amino acids. V was trimmed by 4 bases and J by 7 bases, leaving 19 bases between them. Germline assignment: CDR1 LGHDT and CDR2 YNNKEL (reference sequence).

The V gene is TRBV7-2, the J gene TRBJ2-7, with a weak D call TRBD2 (5 bases). In germline, CDR1 is SGHTA, CDR2 FQGNSA. The ends were cut back, 1 base at V and 5 bases at J, with 18 bases in the middle. The CDR3 loop spans 16 amino acids. The CDR3 spells CASSLGGVGLSHEQYF. CDR3 DNA: TGTGCCAGCAGCTTAGGGGGAGTGGGTTTAAGCCACGAGCAGTACTTC. Complete variable domain (other parts from reference TRBV7-2 and TRBJ2-7): GAGVSQSPSNKVTEKGKDVELRCDPISGHTALYWYRQSLGQGLEFLIYFQGNSAPDKSGLPSDRFSAERTGGSVSTLTIQRTQQEDSAVYLCASSLGGVGLSHEQYFGPGTRLTVT.

V is TRBV5-4 and J is TRBJ2-1, with 9 positions matching TRBD2. This CDR3 is 15 amino acids long. V gave up 0 bases and J gave up 6 bases; unmatched junction bases: 4. In germline, CDR1 is SGHNT, CDR2 YYREEE (reference sequence). The CDR3 region has the DNA TGTGCCAGCAGCTTGGGCGGGGGGGTGCTCAATGAGCAGTTCTTC. Translated: CASSLGGGVLNEQFF.